This T cell receptor (beta chain) was recorded in a study of T-cell memory formation after mild COVID-19. About the study: Most TCR clusters belonged to a single donor. Study-wide results and limits: The study found contracting CD4+ clones mainly in CM and EM and contracting CD8+ clones in EMRA.

Trimming took 0 bases from V and 3 from J; bases not matched to a gene: 8. The CDR3 runs 16 residues. The V gene's germline CDR1 is DFQATT and CDR2 SNEGSKA (reference sequence). 5'RACE primed at constant segments yielded TCR alpha and TCR beta cDNA libraries bearing sample barcodes and UMIs. TCRdb itself ran the 5' RACE reads through MiXCR, one entry per CDR3 protein. The sample lists approximately 430,000 distinct CDR3 sequences, 23% occurring once. About this clonotype: What it binds is unknown.

The specimen sequenced was PBMCs or a T cell subset sorted from them (not recorded which). This receptor was identified in an adult woman who had mild COVID-19 (a few samples of this study predate the infection). Cell type and time point are not known. This chain joins TRBV20-1 and TRBJ2-1; 7 bases fit TRBD2. CDR3 protein: CSARDRGAGFYNEQFF. The CDR3 DNA follows: TGCAGTGCTAGAGATCGGGGAGCGGGATTCTACAATGAGCAGTTCTTC.